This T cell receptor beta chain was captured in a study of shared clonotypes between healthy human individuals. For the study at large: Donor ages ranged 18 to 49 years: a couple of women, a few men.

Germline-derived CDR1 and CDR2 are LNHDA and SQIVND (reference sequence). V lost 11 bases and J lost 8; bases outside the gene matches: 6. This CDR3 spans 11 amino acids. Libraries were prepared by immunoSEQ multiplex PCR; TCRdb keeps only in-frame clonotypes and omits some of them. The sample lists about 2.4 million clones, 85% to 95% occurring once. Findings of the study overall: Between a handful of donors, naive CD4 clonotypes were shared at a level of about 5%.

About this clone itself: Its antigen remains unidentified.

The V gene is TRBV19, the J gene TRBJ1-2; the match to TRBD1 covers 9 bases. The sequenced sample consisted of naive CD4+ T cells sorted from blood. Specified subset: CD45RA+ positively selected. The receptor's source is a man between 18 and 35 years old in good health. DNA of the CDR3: TGTGCCGGCGGACAGGGGAGCGGCTACACCTTC. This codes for CAGGQGSGYTF.